Below are 21 T cell receptor beta chains sequenced from a single sample in a study of T cell changes during pregnancy in multiple sclerosis. Profiling relied on immunoSEQ multiplex PCR, and the TCRdb table lists in-frame clones only, not all of them. The sample carries approximately 90,000 clones, around 94% recorded once. Specimen: peripheral blood, collected in the third trimester of pregnancy. These receptors all come from a female donor with multiple sclerosis, enrolled in a pregnancy study.

V usage is TRBV6-5 and J usage is TRBJ1-4; 8 bases align to TRBD1. The length of the CDR3 is 15 residues. The germline CDR1 and CDR2 sequences are MNHEY and SVGAGI. With 2 bases clipped from V and 2 bases from J, the junction kept 1 base outside the gene matches. The CDR3 DNA reads TGTGCCAGCAGTTACGGGACAGGTACTAATGAAAAACTGTTTTTT. The encoded protein is CASSYGTGTNEKLFF.

In its sample, this clone was seen once. The V gene is TRBV5-1, the J gene TRBJ2-1; D is uncertain. Germline values: CDR1 SGHRS, CDR2 YFSETQ. Trimming pared 0 bases from V and 7 bases from J, leaving 14 bases between. This CDR3 contains 15 residues. The CDR3 DNA is TGCGCCAGCAGCTTGGTCCCGGCCCCCGGGAATGAGCAGTTCTTC. This sequence encodes CASSLVPAPGNEQFF.

CDR3 sequence: CSVEFTSTDTQYF. In nucleotides, the CDR3 is TGCAGCGTTGAATTTACTAGCACAGATACGCAGTATTTT. This sequence joins TRBV29-1 and TRBJ2-3; D is undetermined. In germline, CDR1 is SQVTM, CDR2 ANQGSEA. The CDR3 covers 13 residues. Between the trimmed V and J ends, which lost 2 bases and 0 bases, there was a span of 6 bases.

The chain links TRBV5-1 to TRBJ2-3; no clear D gene. Germline loops: CDR1 SGHRS, CDR2 YFSETQ. This CDR3 region has 16 residues. V was shortened by 0 bases and J by 0 bases, with 11 bases between the two germline ends. The CDR3 reads CASSLVGHPSTDTQYF. The CDR3 DNA reads TGCGCCAGCAGCTTGGTGGGCCACCCTAGCACAGATACGCAGTATTTT.

The V call is TRBV30, the J call TRBJ1-5, with TRBD1 as a possible D gene (6 bases). The CDR3 contains 13 residues. Germline V gives CDR1 GTSNPN, CDR2 SVGIG (reference sequence). V lost 6 bases to trimming and J lost 4 bases, with 13 bases between them. This CDR3 is CACSQGRNQPQHF. DNA of the CDR3: TGTGCCTGTTCCCAGGGGAGAAATCAGCCCCAGCATTTT.

The chain couples TRBV23-1 to TRBJ2-3, with 12 bases that match TRBD2. TRBV23-1 is sorted into the ORF group, with uncertain function. Trimming cost V 8 bases and J 7 bases; bases outside gene matches: 13. The CDR3 spans 16 residues. The CDR3 DNA reads as TGCGCCAGCGAAACCCCGACTAGCGGGAGTTCAAATACGCAGTATTTT. Translation gives CASETPTSGSSNTQYF.

The rearrangement links TRBV7-9 to TRBJ2-7; a weak D match, TRBD1 (5 bases). Germline assignment: CDR1 SEHNR and CDR2 FQNEAQ (reference sequence). CDR3 size: 14 residues. The V and J ends lost 1 base and 6 bases respectively, with 13 bases between them. CDR3 loop: CASSLVERQGEQYF. CDR3 DNA sequence: TGTGCCAGCAGCTTAGTGGAAAGGCAGGGCGAGCAGTACTTC.

The genes are TRBV9 and TRBJ2-5; 7 bases agree with TRBD1. V lost 6 bases to trimming and J lost 4 bases; unmatched junction nucleotides: 6. The germline CDR1 and CDR2 sequences are SGDLS and YYNGEE. The length of the CDR3 is 13 residues. CDR3 sequence (DNA): TGTGCCAGCACTACCGACAGGGCAGAGACCCAGTACTTC. Residues: CASTTDRAETQYF. The whole variable domain, filled in from reference TRBV9 and TRBJ2-5, reads DSGVTQTPKHLITATGQRVTLRCSPRSGDLSVYWYQQSLDQGLQFLIQYYNGEERAKGNILERFSAQQFPDLHSELNLSSLELGDSALYFCASTTDRAETQYFGPGTRLLVL.

This chain joins TRBV4-1 and TRBJ1-1; D may be TRBD1 (5 bases). Trimming removed 3 bases at V and 1 base at J, with 12 bases between. This CDR3 has 15 residues. Germline CDR1 is MGHRA and CDR2 is YSYEKL. The DNA of the CDR3 is TGCGCCAGCAGCCACCTCGGCAGGGCGAACACTGAAGCTTTCTTT. It translates to CASSHLGRANTEAFF.

V is TRBV4-3 and J is TRBJ2-1, with 9 bases fitting TRBD2. The CDR3 sequence is 15 residues long. Germline V gives CDR1 LGHNA, CDR2 YSLEER. Trimming cost V 4 bases and J 5 bases; bases outside gene matches: 6. For the CDR3, the DNA is TGCGCCAGCAGCCGATTAGCGGGAGCTAACAATGAGCAGTTCTTC. Amino acid sequence: CASSRLAGANNEQFF.

The CDR3 DNA follows: TGTGCCAGCACGGTAGCGGGAGGAGTAGGGCCCTACGAGCAGTACTTC. As protein: CASTVAGGVGPYEQYF. The chain links TRBV2 to TRBJ2-7, with 10 bases lining up with TRBD2. The V gene's germline CDR1 is SNHLY and CDR2 FYNNEI. Trimming at V came to 7 bases and at J to 2 bases, leaving 11 bases not matched to a gene. There are 16 residues in the CDR3.

The V call is TRBV5-6, the J call TRBJ1-2, with 8 bases aligning to TRBD1. Germline V gene sequence: CDR1 SGHDT, CDR2 YYEEEE. The CDR3 is 12 amino acids. J gave up 10 bases and V 3 bases, and 5 bases lay outside the gene matches. CDR3 protein: CASSYGQGDYTF. The CDR3 DNA reads TGTGCCAGCAGCTACGGACAGGGAGACTACACCTTC.

V gene TRBV19 combines with J gene TRBJ2-7; a possible D gene is TRBD1 (6 bases). Trimming removed 2 bases from V and 1 base from J, with 15 bases in between. Looked up from germline, CDR1 is LNHDA and CDR2 is SQIVND (reference sequence). The CDR3 contains 16 residues. In DNA, the CDR3 is TGTGCCAGTAGTATAAGTGGGCAGGGGTCATCCTACGAGCAGTACTTC. It translates to CASSISGQGSSYEQYF.

The chain joins TRBV7-2 to TRBJ2-7, with TRBD2 identical over 7 bases. The CDR3 contains 17 residues. With 1 base clipped from V and 3 bases from J, the junction kept 12 bases outside the gene matches. CDR1 is SGHTA, CDR2 FQGNSA, per germline. In nucleotides, the CDR3 is TGTGCCAGCAGCTTAGGACGGACTAGTTCCCTCCACTACGAGCAGTACTTC. Residues: CASSLGRTSSLHYEQYF.

This sequence joins TRBV7-2 and TRBJ2-1; 8 bases line up with TRBD2. There are 19 residues in the CDR3. The germline V gene has CDR1 SGHTA and CDR2 FQGNSA. The junction had 17 bases not matched to a gene; V was cut back by 2 bases and J by 5 bases. The CDR3 coding sequence is TGTGCCAGCAGCTTAAGGCGGGGCGGGAGGTACTTCTCGGACAATGAGCAGTTCTTC. It specifies CASSLRRGGRYFSDNEQFF.

Details on this clone: Distinct nucleotide sequences in the sample also encode this CDR3. This chain connects TRBV7-9 to TRBJ2-7; 11 bases match TRBD1. Losses at the gene ends were 5 bases for V and 1 base for J; bases not matched to a gene: 4. The CDR3 is 15 residues long. Per germline, CDR1 SEHNR and CDR2 FQNEAQ (reference sequence). Here the CDR3 reads CASSPRDRGSYEQYF. The CDR3 DNA reads as TGTGCCAGCAGCCCGAGGGACAGGGGGTCCTACGAGCAGTACTTC. The complete variable domain, with remaining parts taken from reference TRBV7-9 and TRBJ2-7, reads DTGVSQNPRHKITKRGQNVTFRCDPISEHNRLYWYRQTLGQGPEFLTYFQNEAQLEKSRLLSDRFSAERPKGSFSTLEIQRTEQGDSAMYLCASSPRDRGSYEQYFGPGTRLTVT.

CDR3 coding DNA: TGTGCCAGCTCACCACCGGGGACTCTATACGAGCAGTACTTC. It is translated as CASSPPGTLYEQYF. The V call is TRBV18, the J call TRBJ2-7, with D possibly being TRBD2 (6 bases). Germline assignment: CDR1 KGHSH and CDR2 LQKENI. CDR3 length: 14 residues. The V end was cut by 0 bases, the J end by 4 bases, with 10 bases between.

The chain couples TRBV4-1 to TRBJ2-1, with TRBD2 matching over 12 bases. The CDR3 spans 15 residues. J lost 7 bases, V lost 4 bases, and 5 bases had no gene match. The germline V gene encodes CDR1 MGHRA and CDR2 YSYEKL. This CDR3 is CASSRLAGAGNEQFF. CDR3 nucleotide sequence: TGCGCCAGCAGCCGACTAGCGGGAGCGGGTAATGAGCAGTTCTTC.

The rearrangement links TRBV5-1 to TRBJ2-1; TRBD2 agrees at 10 bases. In germline, CDR1 is SGHRS, CDR2 YFSETQ. CDR3 length: 17 residues. Losses at the gene ends were 0 bases for V and 7 bases for J; bases not matched to a gene: 10. This chain's CDR3 is CASSLGPWTSGLNEQFF. CDR3 DNA sequence: TGCGCCAGCAGCTTGGGACCGTGGACTAGCGGTTTGAATGAGCAGTTCTTC.

V usage is TRBV4-2 and J usage is TRBJ2-3; 14 positions match TRBD2. The CDR3 runs 20 residues. V gave up 0 bases and J gave up 0 bases; unmatched junction bases: 8. Germline V gives CDR1 LGHNA, CDR2 YNFKEQ. CDR3 nucleotide sequence: TGTGCCAGCAGCCAAGAACGACTAGCGGGAGGGATCAGCAGCACAGATACGCAGTATTTT. This encodes CASSQERLAGGISSTDTQYF.

This chain uses TRBV9 with TRBJ2-6, with D possibly being TRBD1 (6 bases). V lost 2 bases to trimming and J lost 0 bases, with 12 bases between them. The length of the CDR3 is 17 residues. Germline V CDR1 and CDR2: SGDLS, YYNGEE. CDR3 amino acids: CASSVNRVVSGANVLTF. Written as DNA, the CDR3 is TGTGCCAGCAGCGTGAACAGGGTAGTCTCTGGGGCCAACGTCCTGACTTTC.